Sequencing of this T cell receptor beta chain was carried out in a study of cytomegalovirus exposure and HLA in healthy donors. Libraries were prepared by immunoSEQ multiplex PCR; TCRdb keeps only in-frame clonotypes and omits some of them. Among 150,000 to 200,000 clones listed, approximately 85% were seen once. After removal of 4 bases from V and 10 bases from J, the junction contained 17 bases not matched to a gene. This CDR3 has 16 amino acids. The clonotype was recovered from a young woman in good health and CMV-seronegative. The V and J genes are TRBV5-7 and TRBJ1-5, with TRBD1 identical over 7 bases. TRBV5-7 is identified as an open reading frame with a role that is uncertain. Source material: PBMCs. The CDR3 spells CASSAGGYRGNGPQHF. DNA of the CDR3: TGTGCCAGCAGCGCGGGAGGTTACAGGGGAAATGGCCCCCAGCATTTT.